The source of this TCR beta chain is a study of beta chain features in type 1 diabetes. In this sample, this clone turned up a few times. TCRB transcripts that were expressed got sequenced, as all of the isolated RNA had been reverse transcribed. The method was immunoSEQ multiplex PCR; TCRdb's version includes in-frame clones alone and lacks a portion of them. Of some 160,000 clones in the sample, 7.5% to 9.5% are singletons; the top ten hold 2% to 2.5%. One heparinised blood draw, averaging about 100 mL, came from each donor. Per the germline V gene, CDR1 is MNHEY and CDR2 is SMNVEV (reference sequence). The CDR3 contains 14 residues. V gave up 8 bases and J gave up 4 bases; unmatched junction bases: 3.

This sequence joins TRBV27 and TRBJ2-2; 11 nucleotides agree with TRBD1. The receptor was isolated from a woman younger than 35 in good health. Input material: central memory CD4+ T cells from blood. CDR3 DNA sequence: TGTGCCAGCGGGGGGACAGGGGGCACCGGGGAGCTGTTTTTT. Its translation is CASGGTGGTGELFF.